The 20 T cell receptor beta chains below were found in one sample sequenced in a study of early T cells in non-severe SARS-CoV-2 infection. One entry per CDR3 protein, called by TCRdb with MiXCR from the 5' RACE reads. The sample comprises 40,000 or so distinct CDR3 sequences, around 6% of which are singletons, and around 12% rests with the top ten. What was sequenced was whole blood. The receptors derive from an adult who was a healthcare worker with PCR-confirmed SARS-CoV-2 infection or an uninfected control (not recorded which).

Ten or more counts support this clonotype. The chain uses TRBV6-5 and TRBJ1-2; D is ambiguous. Germline CDR1 MNHEY, CDR2 SVGAGI. This CDR3 is built from 15 residues. V gave up 2 bases and J gave up 4 bases, with 14 bases separating them. The CDR3 protein is CASSYRQNQPYGYTF. In DNA, the CDR3 is TGTGCCAGCAGTTACCGGCAGAACCAGCCCTATGGCTACACCTTC.

This clonotype showed up just a few times. J is TRBJ1-4 and V is TRBV7-9; perhaps TRBD1 as D (5 bases). In germline, CDR1 is SEHNR, CDR2 FQNEAQ (reference sequence). V dropped 5 bases and J dropped 0 bases, with 7 bases sitting between them. There are 14 residues in the CDR3. Here the CDR3 reads CASSTRATNEKLFF. The CDR3 DNA is TGTGCCAGCAGCACCAGGGCAACTAATGAAAAACTGTTTTTT.

This clonotype came up a few times. V and J are TRBV28 and TRBJ2-3; D is uncertain. CDR1 and CDR2 from the germline V gene are MDHEN and SYDVKM. V lost 3 bases and J lost 4, with 14 bases in between. The CDR3 has 15 residues. The CDR3: CASSFYQTPPDTQYF. The CDR3 DNA is TGTGCCAGCAGTTTTTACCAAACCCCCCCAGATACGCAGTATTTT. Based on the CDR3 plus reference TRBV28 and TRBJ2-3, the full variable domain is DVKVTQSSRYLVKRTGEKVFLECVQDMDHENMFWYRQDPGLGLRLIYFSYDVKMKEKGDIPEGYSVSREKKERFSLILESASTNQTSMYLCASSFYQTPPDTQYFGPGTRLTVL.

This clonotype was recorded many times. This chain joins TRBV12-3 or TRBV12-4 and TRBJ2-1, with 9 bases identical to TRBD2. The CDR3 contains 19 residues. Trimming at V came to 2 bases and at J to 1 base, leaving 12 bases not matched to a gene. Written as DNA, the CDR3 is TGTGCCAGCAGTTTATTCGGCCTAGCGGGGACCCGGTCCTACAATGAGCAGTTCTTC. Amino acids: CASSLFGLAGTRSYNEQFF.

This clonotype has ten or more counts. This rearrangement joins TRBV21-1 to TRBJ2-3; TRBD2, the table's D call, lacks a check against the DNA. TRBV21-1 constitutes a pseudogene. There are 15 residues in the CDR3. CDR3 amino acids: CASIKWTSGMNTQYF. The CDR3, as DNA: TGTGCCAGCATAAAATGGACTAGCGGGATGAATACGCAGTATTTT.

V and J are TRBV12-3 or TRBV12-4 and TRBJ2-1; TRBD2 agrees at 7 bases. Trimming at V came to 3 bases and at J to 5 bases, leaving 1 base not matched to a gene. This CDR3 spans 13 amino acids. The CDR3 sequence is CASSFGGDNEQFF. The CDR3 bases are TGTGCCAGCAGTTTTGGGGGGGACAATGAGCAGTTCTTC.

This clonotype was recorded only once. Possible read error: a much larger clone is one base away. V usage is TRBV6-1 and J usage is TRBJ1-2, with a tentative D call TRBD1 (6 bases). The V gene lost 6 bases and the J gene lost 10 bases, with 12 bases spanning the gap. Germline lookup yields CDR1 MNHNS and CDR2 SASEGT. The CDR3 spans 11 residues. The CDR3 protein is CASSGTLDYTF. The DNA of the CDR3 is TGTGCCAGCAGCGGGACACTCGACTACACCTTC.

There are many counts of this clonotype. V gene TRBV15 combines with J gene TRBJ2-2; the D is unclear. CDR3 length equals 15 residues. V shed 0 bases and J shed 7 bases, with 12 bases lying between them. In germline, CDR1 is LNHNV, CDR2 YYDKDF (reference sequence). CDR3 residues: CATSRDRQTGGELFF. For the CDR3, the DNA is TGTGCCACCAGCAGAGATCGCCAGACTGGCGGGGAGCTGTTTTTT. The variable domain in full, completed from reference TRBV15 and TRBJ2-2, reads DAMVIQNPRYQVTQFGKPVTLSCSQTLNHNVMYWYQQKSSQAPKLLFHYYDKDFNNEADTPDNFQSRRPNTSFCFLDIRSPGLGDTAMYLCATSRDRQTGGELFFGEGSRLTVL.

This clonotype was seen many times. This chain joins TRBV11-2 and TRBJ2-5; D tentatively fits TRBD1 or TRBD2 (5 bases each). Trimming took 1 base from V and 5 from J, leaving 11 bases between them. This CDR3 region has 14 residues. In germline, CDR1 is SGHAT, CDR2 FQNNGV. CDR3 region: CASSLVGVEETQYF. The CDR3 bases are TGTGCCAGCAGCTTAGTGGGGGTGGAGGAGACCCAGTACTTC.

This clonotype was recorded a few times. The rearrangement joins TRBV12-3 or TRBV12-4 to TRBJ1-1, with 7 nucleotides matching TRBD1. V shed 3 bases and J 5 bases; nucleotides not matched to a gene: 15. The CDR3 has 17 amino acids. Here the CDR3 DNA reads TGTGCCAGCAGTTTTTTGGGACAGCCCCCCGGGAGGACTGAAGCTTTCTTT. Protein: CASSFLGQPPGRTEAFF.

The sample holds many counts of this clonotype. CDR3: CASSGGQQHGYTF. DNA of the CDR3: TGTGCCAGCAGTGGGGGGCAGCAGCATGGCTACACCTTC. This rearrangement joins TRBV12-3 or TRBV12-4 to TRBJ1-2; perhaps TRBD1 as D (6 bases). This CDR3 contains 13 residues. V lost 5 bases, J lost 6 bases, and 13 bases lay in between.

The chain's CDR3 is CSVANVREETQYF. Here the CDR3 DNA reads TGCAGCGTTGCGAATGTACGCGAAGAGACCCAGTACTTC. This sequence joins TRBV29-1 and TRBJ2-5; D ambiguous. Trimming removed 4 bases at V and 3 bases at J, with 12 bases between. The length of the CDR3 is 13 residues. Germline V gene data show CDR1 as SQVTM and CDR2 as ANQGSEA. The variable domain in full, with the rest retrieved from reference TRBV29-1 and TRBJ2-5, is SAVISQKPSRDICQRGTSLTIQCQVDSQVTMMFWYRQQPGQSLTLIATANQGSEATYESGFVIDKFPISRPNLTFSTLTVSNMSPEDSSIYLCSVANVREETQYFGPGTRLLVL.

The table lists this clonotype with many counts. The chain employs TRBV4-2 and TRBJ1-1; a possible D gene is TRBD1 (6 bases). This CDR3 region has 14 residues. CDR1 is LGHNA, CDR2 YNFKEQ, per germline. Between the trimmed V and J ends, which lost 1 base and 4 bases, there was a span of 10 bases. The CDR3 DNA sequence: TGTGCCAGCAGCCAAGGTGGGGGGGCCACTGAAGCTTTCTTT. Protein: CASSQGGGATEAFF.

V is TRBV24-1 and J is TRBJ2-3; the D gene is possibly TRBD2 (6 bases). Germline V gene data show CDR1 as KGHDR and CDR2 as SFDVKD. There are 15 residues in the CDR3. V was pared by 3 bases and J by 8 bases, with 17 bases between. The CDR3: CATSDIRALGGTQYF. For the CDR3, the DNA is TGTGCCACCAGTGATATAAGGGCCCTGGGGGGTACGCAGTATTTT.

V usage is TRBV12-3 or TRBV12-4 and J usage is TRBJ2-7; TRBD2 matches at 9 bases. The CDR3 is 16 residues long. Trimming took 6 bases from V and 0 from J; bases not matched to a gene: 9. As DNA, the CDR3 is TGTGCCAGCAGCCCGAATTTAGCGGGGGTCTCCTACGAGCAGTACTTC. Protein: CASSPNLAGVSYEQYF.

This clonotype was seen ten or more times. The rearrangement joins TRBV28 to TRBJ1-5; no clear D gene. The CDR3 covers 13 residues. V was shortened by 4 bases and J by 5 bases, with 9 bases between the two germline ends. Germline values: CDR1 MDHEN, CDR2 SYDVKM. The CDR3 coding sequence is TGTGCCAGCAGTTATGAATTAGATCAGCCCCAGCATTTT. It translates to CASSYELDQPQHF.

The table lists this clonotype with many counts. The chain links TRBV13 to TRBJ1-2; 7 bases align to TRBD1. CDR1 and CDR2 (germline): PRHDT, FYEKMQ (reference sequence). The CDR3 contains 15 residues. Trimming removed 4 bases from V and 7 bases from J; junction bases left unmatched: 12. As DNA, the CDR3 is TGTGCCAGCAGCTCAGGACCCACAGGGGCTGGTGGCTACACCTTC. Translated: CASSSGPTGAGGYTF.

For this clonotype: This may arise from a read error, as a much more abundant clone is one base away. The gene calls are TRBV5-4 and TRBJ1-1; D is uncertain. Germline V gives CDR1 SGHNT, CDR2 YYREEE (reference sequence). The V end was cut by 2 bases, the J end by 3 bases, with 11 bases between. The CDR3 sequence is 14 residues long. The chain's CDR3 is CASSFPGVDTEAFF. CDR3 in DNA: TGTGCCAGCAGCTTCCCTGGGGTGGACACTGAAGCTTTCTTT. The full variable domain, in which reference TRBV5-4 and TRBJ1-1 provide the parts outside the CDR3, is ETGVTQSPTHLIKTRGQQVTLRCSSQSGHNTVSWYQQALGQGPQFIFQYYREEENGRGNFPPRFSGLQFPNYSSELNVNALELDDSALYLCASSFPGVDTEAFFGQGTRLTVV.

The table lists this clonotype with a few counts. The chain couples TRBV7-3 to TRBJ2-2; D is perhaps TRBD2 (6 bases). Germline CDR1 reads SGHTA; CDR2 reads FQGTGA. The V end was cut by 0 bases, the J end by 7 bases, with 12 bases between. This CDR3 is 15 amino acids long. This CDR3 reads CASSLTEGHGGELFF. CDR3 sequence (DNA): TGTGCCAGCAGCTTAACGGAGGGGCATGGCGGGGAGCTGTTTTTT.

The V gene is TRBV28, the J gene TRBJ2-5; D not resolved. The CDR3 covers 11 residues. The V and J ends lost 10 bases and 4 bases respectively, with 10 bases between them. Germline CDR1 is MDHEN and CDR2 is SYDVKM. The CDR3 reads CATRFSETQYF. CDR3 bases: TGTGCCACCCGCTTTTCAGAGACCCAGTACTTC. The complete variable domain, with remaining parts taken from reference TRBV28 and TRBJ2-5, reads DVKVTQSSRYLVKRTGEKVFLECVQDMDHENMFWYRQDPGLGLRLIYFSYDVKMKEKGDIPEGYSVSREKKERFSLILESASTNQTSMYLCATRFSETQYFGPGTRLLVL.